These 8 T cell receptor beta chains were all obtained from the same sample, sequenced in a study of T cells in narcolepsy. The assay was immunoSEQ multiplex PCR, and TCRdb's table has in-frame clones only and misses some. Of 30,000 to 40,000 clones in the sample, about four fifths were seen once. Sequencing used memory (CD45RA-) CD4+ T cells from blood. The receptors stem from a human donor in good health.

V is TRBV6-5 and J is TRBJ2-2, with 7 positions matching TRBD1. The germline CDR1 and CDR2 sequences are MNHEY and SVGAGI. Trimming took 11 bases from V and 5 from J; bases not matched to a gene: 11. The CDR3 has 14 residues. In nucleotides, the CDR3 is TGTGCCGCCCGGAAGGGGGCGGAAACCGGGGAGCTGTTTTTT. It translates to CAARKGAETGELFF.

The V and J genes are TRBV5-5 and TRBJ2-7; the D gene is possibly TRBD1 (6 bases). The CDR3 covers 15 residues. The V gene's germline CDR1 is SGHKS and CDR2 YYEKEE (reference sequence). V was trimmed by 4 bases and J by 0 bases, leaving 14 bases between them. The CDR3 sequence: CASSVGQIISYEQYF. In nucleotides, the CDR3 is TGTGCCAGCAGCGTCGGACAGATTATCTCCTACGAGCAGTACTTC.

The chain employs TRBV5-8 and TRBJ1-1, with D possibly being TRBD1 (5 bases). CDR1 and CDR2 (germline): SGHTS, YDEGEE. The CDR3 runs 15 residues. The V end lost 5 bases, the J end lost 3 bases, and 17 bases lay between the germline ends. This CDR3 is CASRRGTVVYTEAFF. CDR3 DNA: TGTGCCAGCAGACGCGGGACCGTCGTTTACACTGAAGCTTTCTTT.

Comments on this clone: This CDR3 is also generated by other DNA sequences in the sample. The CDR3 nucleotides are TGTGCCAGCAGCCCGCCGGAACAGACCTATGGCTACACCTTC. The encoded protein is CASSPPEQTYGYTF. The rearrangement joins TRBV5-4 to TRBJ1-2; D is undetermined. Germline-derived CDR1 and CDR2 are SGHNT and YYREEE (reference sequence). The CDR3 loop spans 14 amino acids. V shed 4 bases and J shed 4 bases, with 14 bases lying between them.

The rearrangement links TRBV5-1 to TRBJ2-5; a weak D match, TRBD2 (6 bases). V dropped 4 bases and J dropped 4 bases, with 11 bases sitting between them. This CDR3 is 13 amino acids long. Germline CDR1 reads SGHRS; CDR2 reads YFSETQ. The CDR3: CASSPVRGETQYF. Written as DNA, the CDR3 is TGCGCCAGCAGCCCCGTGCGGGGAGAGACCCAGTACTTC.

DNA of the CDR3: TGTGCCAGCAGTGACACAGGGTTGTATCAGCCCCAGCATTTT. Translated, it gives CASSDTGLYQPQHF. The chain joins TRBV2 to TRBJ1-5; tentatively, D is TRBD1 (6 bases). From germline, CDR1 is SNHLY and CDR2 FYNNEI. Trimming cost V 3 bases and J 5 bases, with 11 bases left between them. This CDR3 spans 14 amino acids.

The chain couples TRBV5-4 to TRBJ1-1, with D possibly being TRBD1 (6 bases). Germline CDR1 SGHNT, CDR2 YYREEE (reference sequence). V gave up 4 bases and J gave up 5 bases, with 15 bases separating them. This CDR3 comprises 14 residues. In DNA, the CDR3 is TGTGCCAGCAGCCGGGGGCAGGAGGGGACTGAAGCTTTCTTT. This codes for CASSRGQEGTEAFF.

The chain combines TRBV19 with TRBJ2-6; no clear D gene. The CDR3 runs to 14 residues. With 5 bases removed from V and 0 bases from J, the gap between germline ends came to 5 bases. Per the germline V gene, CDR1 is LNHDA and CDR2 is SQIVND (reference sequence). This CDR3 is CASSPTSGANVLTF. The CDR3 nucleotides read TGTGCCAGTAGTCCGACCTCTGGGGCCAACGTCCTGACTTTC.